The 8 T cell receptor beta chains below come from one sample, sequenced in a study of T cell changes during pregnancy in multiple sclerosis. TCRdb's table, derived via immunoSEQ multiplex PCR, lists solely in-frame clones and lacks some. Altogether over 50,000 clones are present, 87% being singletons, with the ten largest covering about 5%. The sample was peripheral blood from another person, used as feeder cells. Receptors were obtained from a human donor whose cells served as feeder cells for cultures in a pregnancy study.

CDR3 in amino acids: CATSKGANEQFF. CDR3 DNA: TGTGCCACCAGCAAAGGGGCCAATGAGCAGTTCTTC. The rearrangement joins TRBV15 to TRBJ2-1, with TRBD1 as a possible D gene (5 bases). CDR1 LNHNV and CDR2 YYDKDF come from the germline V gene (reference sequence). The CDR3 is 12 residues long. V gave up 4 bases and J gave up 6 bases, with 7 bases separating them.

The genes are TRBV18 and TRBJ1-1; TRBD1 is a possible D gene (6 bases). Germline-derived CDR1 and CDR2 are KGHSH and LQKENI. CDR3 size: 12 residues. The germline V and J ends were trimmed by 4 bases and 6 bases, with 9 bases remaining between them. The CDR3 protein is CASSQGGAEAFF. The CDR3 nucleotides read TGTGCCAGCTCACAAGGGGGAGCTGAAGCTTTCTTT.

The chain combines TRBV5-4 with TRBJ1-1, with D possibly matching TRBD1 (6 bases). The ends were cut back, 4 bases at V and 1 base at J, with 8 bases in the middle. Looked up from germline, CDR1 is SGHNT and CDR2 is YYREEE (reference sequence). The CDR3 runs 13 residues. In nucleotides, the CDR3 is TGTGCCAGCAGCCAGGACAGGAACACTGAAGCTTTCTTT. This sequence encodes CASSQDRNTEAFF.

The chain is built from TRBV5-4 and TRBJ2-4, with 7 bases fitting TRBD2. Trimming removed 4 bases from V and 1 base from J; junction bases left unmatched: 8. This CDR3 has 16 amino acids. Per the germline V gene, CDR1 is SGHNT and CDR2 is YYREEE (reference sequence). CDR3 residues: CASSPGGSGAKNIQYF. The CDR3 coding sequence is TGTGCCAGCAGCCCGGGAGGTAGCGGGGCCAAAAACATTCAGTACTTC.

The genes are TRBV11-3 and TRBJ2-4; D is undetermined. The germline V gene encodes CDR1 SGHNT and CDR2 YENEEA. V was cut by 5 bases and J by 0 bases, with 17 bases left in between. The CDR3 consists of 17 residues. The CDR3: CASSPGSGILAKNIQYF. In nucleotides, the CDR3 is TGTGCCAGCAGCCCCGGAAGTGGGATCCTAGCCAAAAACATTCAGTACTTC.

This clone was seen a single time. The chain uses TRBV7-2 and TRBJ1-5; TRBD1 matches 7 bases. Germline V CDR1 and CDR2: SGHTA, FQGNSA. J lost 7 bases, V lost 5 bases, and 11 bases had no gene match. The CDR3 runs 15 residues. CDR3 nucleotides: TGTGCCAGCAGCACAGGGGCTAGGGAAGCGCAGCCCCAGCATTTT. Encoded protein: CASSTGAREAQPQHF.

The chain carries TRBV4-1 and TRBJ2-7; D gene unclear. Trimming removed 0 bases from V and 3 bases from J, with 15 bases in between. This CDR3 comprises 16 residues. CDR1 and CDR2 from the germline V gene are MGHRA and YSYEKL. Written as DNA, the CDR3 is TGCGCCAGCAGCCAAGATCTGATGGGGATTGTCTACGAGCAGTACTTC. Residues: CASSQDLMGIVYEQYF.

This chain links TRBV5-6 with TRBJ1-3; no clear D gene. V gave up 4 bases and J gave up 4 bases, with 6 bases separating them. The germline V gene has CDR1 SGHDT and CDR2 YYEEEE. The CDR3 consists of 12 residues. CDR3 DNA sequence: TGTGCCAGCAGCCCGGGGGGAAACACCATATATTTT. Translating gives CASSPGGNTIYF.